The entry below gives a single T cell receptor (beta chain) sequence along with its context. This clonotype was seen a few times. Its antigen target is currently unknown. No much larger clone exists at a distance of one base, and base qualities are not known. This sample was included in a study of T-cell memory formation after mild COVID-19 (dated by TCRdb to about 2021). With respect to the entire study: Most TCR sequence clusters were specific to one of the two donors. The cohort comprised two young, previously healthy adult volunteers, one female and one male. T-cell clones expanding and contracting after mild COVID-19 in two donors were tracked by longitudinal TCRalpha and TCRbeta repertoire sequencing.

What the authors observed across the whole study: Contracting CD4+ clones were located mainly in the CM and EM memory subsets, whereas CD8+ clones were found to be enriched in EMRA. The detection of some responding clones in pre-infection memory suggests that pre-existing cross-reactive memory T cells joined the SARS-CoV-2 response. Clones contracting from day 15 to 85 had balanced CD4/CD8 phenotypes, while a second wave expanding from day 15 to 37 was biased towards CD4+. The second-wave clones that peaked on day 37 were not confirmed to be SARS-CoV-2 specific. The study included only a couple of mild cases, and larger cohorts that include severe cases with pre-infection samples were judged to be necessary.

Sequencing was performed on an Illumina NovaSeq 6000. cDNA libraries for TCRalpha and TCRbeta were prepared by 5'RACE using constant-segment primers, with sample barcodes and unique molecular identifiers added. Trizol reagent was used to extract RNA from every sample. Amplification of the libraries took two PCR steps, and the second step added a second sample barcode plus Illumina TruSeq adapters. Libraries were sequenced on an Illumina NovaSeq with 2 x 150 bp paired-end reads. Per the original workflow: The reads were demultiplexed and collapsed into UMI-guided consensus sequences using migec v1.2.7. Using mixcr v2.1.11, UMI consensuses were aligned to TRA and TRB V and J templates and then assembled into clonotypes. Clonotypes were classified as expanded or contracted when called significant by both edgeR and NoisET, with noise models trained on biological replicates. For edgeR calls, the thresholds were a false discovery rate-adjusted p below 0.01 and a log2 fold-change of 1. PCA with hierarchical clustering of max-normalized trajectories of the 1000 most abundant clonotypes was used as exploratory dynamics analysis. Each responding clone was given a CD4 or CD8 phenotype based on the CD4+ and CD8+ repertoires, which had been sequenced separately. The public reads were reanalyzed by TCRdb: fastp trimming at Q25, MiXCR alignment, in-frame beta chains only. Under each unique CDR3 protein, matching rows form one entry showing the most common genes and DNA. The V and J calls here are based on TCRdb, not the publication. The sample yields around 300,000 distinct CDR3 sequences; roughly an eighth were counted once. The ten largest account for 20% to 25% of the sample.

Ficoll-Paque density gradient centrifugation was the method used to isolate PBMCs. The clonotype was recovered from a young man who had mild COVID-19 (a few samples of this study predate the infection). The sample titles of this study are shuffled in the database, so cell type and time point are left out; the donor was told from shared clones. Sequencing used PBMCs or a T cell subset sorted from them (not recorded which).

The nucleotide sequence reads TGCGCCAGCCAAATCAGGGGGCTAGATCAGCCCCAGCATTTT. Translated, this gives CASQIRGLDQPQHF. The V gene is TRBV10-1 and the J gene is TRBJ1-5; TRBD1 aligns with 8 central bases. Germline trimming amounts to 8 bases on V and 5 bases on J, with 8 as the count of junction bases outside the gene matches. Reading from cysteine to phenylalanine, the CDR3 counts 14 amino acids. Just CDR3 DNA is preserved here, 42 bases in frame from base 1. Looking up the germline V gene (reference sequence) yields CDR1 WNHNN and CDR2 SYGVQD.